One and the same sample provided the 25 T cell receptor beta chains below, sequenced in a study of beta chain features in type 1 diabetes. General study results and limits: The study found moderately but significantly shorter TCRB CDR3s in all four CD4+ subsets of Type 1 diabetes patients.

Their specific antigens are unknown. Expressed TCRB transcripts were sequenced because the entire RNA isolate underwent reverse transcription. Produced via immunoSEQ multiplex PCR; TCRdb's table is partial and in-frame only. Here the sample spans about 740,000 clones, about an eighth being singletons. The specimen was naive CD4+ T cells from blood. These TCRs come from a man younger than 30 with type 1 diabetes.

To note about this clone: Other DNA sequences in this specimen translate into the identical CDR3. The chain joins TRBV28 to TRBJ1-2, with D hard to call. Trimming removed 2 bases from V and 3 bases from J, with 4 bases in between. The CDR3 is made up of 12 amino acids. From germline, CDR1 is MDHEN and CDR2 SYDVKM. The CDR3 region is CASSLTDYGYTF. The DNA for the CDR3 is TGTGCCAGCAGTTTAACAGACTATGGCTACACCTTC.

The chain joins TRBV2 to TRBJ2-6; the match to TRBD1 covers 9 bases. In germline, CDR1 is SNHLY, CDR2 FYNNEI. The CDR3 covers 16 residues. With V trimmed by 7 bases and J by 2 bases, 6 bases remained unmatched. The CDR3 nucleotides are TGTGCCAGCACAGACAGGGGGACCCCTGGGGCCAACGTCCTGACTTTC. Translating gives CASTDRGTPGANVLTF.

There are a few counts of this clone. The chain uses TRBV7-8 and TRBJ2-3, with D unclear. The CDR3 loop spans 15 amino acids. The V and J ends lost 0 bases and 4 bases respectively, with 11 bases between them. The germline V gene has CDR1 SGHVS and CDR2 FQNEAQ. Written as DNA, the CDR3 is TGTGCCAGCAGCTTAGCAGTGGCGGTTGCAGATACGCAGTATTTT. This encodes CASSLAVAVADTQYF.

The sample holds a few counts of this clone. CDR3 nucleotides: TGTGCCAGTAGTATAACAGTTACGGGGGAGACCCAGTACTTC. Translated, it gives CASSITVTGETQYF. The chain employs TRBV19 and TRBJ2-5, with D perhaps TRBD2 (5 bases). The CDR3 runs to 14 residues. The germline V gene encodes CDR1 LNHDA and CDR2 SQIVND (reference sequence). Trimming took 2 bases from V and 5 from J, leaving 12 bases between them.

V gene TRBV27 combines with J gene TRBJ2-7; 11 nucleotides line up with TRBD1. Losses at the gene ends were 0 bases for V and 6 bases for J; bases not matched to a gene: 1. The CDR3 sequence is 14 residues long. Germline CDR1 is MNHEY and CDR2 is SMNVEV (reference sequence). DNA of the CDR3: TGTGCCAGCAGTTTATCCGGGACAGGGGGCGAGCAGTACTTC. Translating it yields CASSLSGTGGEQYF.

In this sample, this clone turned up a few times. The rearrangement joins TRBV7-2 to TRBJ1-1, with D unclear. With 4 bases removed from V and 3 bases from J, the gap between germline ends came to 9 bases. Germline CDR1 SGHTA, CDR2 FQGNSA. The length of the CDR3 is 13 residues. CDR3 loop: CASSSQLDTEAFF. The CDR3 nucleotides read TGTGCCAGCAGCTCCCAGTTGGACACTGAAGCTTTCTTT.

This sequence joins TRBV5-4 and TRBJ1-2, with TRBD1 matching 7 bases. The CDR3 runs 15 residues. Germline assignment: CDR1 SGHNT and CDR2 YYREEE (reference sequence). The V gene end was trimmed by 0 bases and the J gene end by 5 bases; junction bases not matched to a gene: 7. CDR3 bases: TGTGCCAGCAGCTTGGAGGGGGCGAAGGGATATGGCTACACCTTC. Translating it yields CASSLEGAKGYGYTF.

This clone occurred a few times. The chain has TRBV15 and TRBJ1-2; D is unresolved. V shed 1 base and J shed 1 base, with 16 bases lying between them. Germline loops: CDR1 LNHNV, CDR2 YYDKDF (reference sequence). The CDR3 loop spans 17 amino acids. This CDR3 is CATSRVALGWGNYGYTF. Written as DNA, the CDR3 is TGTGCCACCAGCAGAGTTGCGTTGGGGTGGGGTAACTATGGCTACACCTTC.

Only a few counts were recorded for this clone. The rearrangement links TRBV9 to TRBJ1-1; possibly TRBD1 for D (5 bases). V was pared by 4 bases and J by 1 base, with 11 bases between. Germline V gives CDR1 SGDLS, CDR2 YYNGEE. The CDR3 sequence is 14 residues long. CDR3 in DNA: TGTGCCAGCAGCCTGGACAACCAGAACACTGAAGCTTTCTTT. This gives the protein CASSLDNQNTEAFF.

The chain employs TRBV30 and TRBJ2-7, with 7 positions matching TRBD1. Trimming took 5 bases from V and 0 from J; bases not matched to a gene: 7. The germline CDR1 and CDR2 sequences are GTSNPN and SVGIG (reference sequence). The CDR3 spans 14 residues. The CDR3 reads CAWYSPGGSYEQYF. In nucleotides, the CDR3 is TGTGCCTGGTACTCTCCAGGGGGCTCCTACGAGCAGTACTTC. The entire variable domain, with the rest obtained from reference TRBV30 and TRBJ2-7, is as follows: SQTIHQWPATLVQPVGSPLSLECTVEGTSNPNLYWYRQAAGRGLQLLFYSVGIGQISSEVPQNLSASRPQDRQFILSSKKLLLSDSGFYLCAWYSPGGSYEQYFGPGTRLTVT.

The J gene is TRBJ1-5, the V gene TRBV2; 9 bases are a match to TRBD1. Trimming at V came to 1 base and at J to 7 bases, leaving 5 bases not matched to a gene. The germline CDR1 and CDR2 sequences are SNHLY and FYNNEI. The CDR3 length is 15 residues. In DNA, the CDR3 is TGTGCCAGCAGTGAAGAAGGGACAGGGCCCCAGCCCCAGCATTTT. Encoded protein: CASSEEGTGPQPQHF.

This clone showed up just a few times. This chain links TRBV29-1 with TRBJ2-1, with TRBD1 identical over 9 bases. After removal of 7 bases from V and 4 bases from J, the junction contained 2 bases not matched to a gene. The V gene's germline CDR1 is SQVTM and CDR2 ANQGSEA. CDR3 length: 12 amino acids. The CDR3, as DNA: TGCAGCGCTGGGACAGGGTACAATGAGCAGTTCTTC. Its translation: CSAGTGYNEQFF.

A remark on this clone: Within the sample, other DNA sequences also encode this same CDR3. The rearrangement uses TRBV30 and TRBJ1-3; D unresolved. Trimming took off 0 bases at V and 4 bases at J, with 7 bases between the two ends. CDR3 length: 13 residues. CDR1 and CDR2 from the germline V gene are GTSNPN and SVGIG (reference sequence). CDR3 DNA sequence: TGTGCCTGGAGTGTTGTGTCCGGAAACACCATATATTTT. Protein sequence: CAWSVVSGNTIYF.

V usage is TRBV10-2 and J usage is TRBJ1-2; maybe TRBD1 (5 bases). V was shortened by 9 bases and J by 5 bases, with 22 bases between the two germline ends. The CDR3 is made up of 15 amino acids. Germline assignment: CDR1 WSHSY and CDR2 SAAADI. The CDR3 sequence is CASTSSRTGSYGYTF. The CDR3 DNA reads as TGCGCCAGTACGAGCTCCCGAACAGGCTCATATGGCTACACCTTC.

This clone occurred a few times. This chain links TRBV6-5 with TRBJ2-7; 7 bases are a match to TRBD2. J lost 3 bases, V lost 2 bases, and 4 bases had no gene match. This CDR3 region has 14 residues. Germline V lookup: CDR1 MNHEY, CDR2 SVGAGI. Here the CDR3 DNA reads TGTGCCAGCAGTTACCAGCGGGGATTCTACGAGCAGTACTTC. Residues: CASSYQRGFYEQYF.

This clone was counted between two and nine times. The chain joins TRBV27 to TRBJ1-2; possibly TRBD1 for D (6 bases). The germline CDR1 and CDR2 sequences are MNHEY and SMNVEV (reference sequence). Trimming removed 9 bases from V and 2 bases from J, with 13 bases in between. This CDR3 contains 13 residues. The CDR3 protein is CARPGQRNYGYTF. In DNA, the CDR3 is TGTGCCAGGCCGGGACAAAGAAACTATGGCTACACCTTC.

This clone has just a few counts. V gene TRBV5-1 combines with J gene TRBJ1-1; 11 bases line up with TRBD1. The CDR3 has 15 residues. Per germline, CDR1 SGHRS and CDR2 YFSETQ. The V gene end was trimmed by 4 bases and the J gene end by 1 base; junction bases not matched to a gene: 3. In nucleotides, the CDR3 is TGCGCCAGCAGCGCTGGACAGGGGGCGAACACTGAAGCTTTCTTT. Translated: CASSAGQGANTEAFF.

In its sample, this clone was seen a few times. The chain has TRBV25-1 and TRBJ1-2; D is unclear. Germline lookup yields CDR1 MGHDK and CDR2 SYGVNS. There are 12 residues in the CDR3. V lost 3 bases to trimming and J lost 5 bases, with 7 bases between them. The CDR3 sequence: CASSEADYGYTF. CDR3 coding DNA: TGTGCCAGCAGTGAGGCAGATTATGGCTACACCTTC.

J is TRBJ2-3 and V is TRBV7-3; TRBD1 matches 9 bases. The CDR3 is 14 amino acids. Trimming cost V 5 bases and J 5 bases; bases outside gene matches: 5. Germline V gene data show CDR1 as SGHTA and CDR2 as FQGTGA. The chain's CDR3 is CASSRDRVGDTQYF. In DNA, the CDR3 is TGTGCCAGCAGCCGGGACAGGGTTGGAGATACGCAGTATTTT.

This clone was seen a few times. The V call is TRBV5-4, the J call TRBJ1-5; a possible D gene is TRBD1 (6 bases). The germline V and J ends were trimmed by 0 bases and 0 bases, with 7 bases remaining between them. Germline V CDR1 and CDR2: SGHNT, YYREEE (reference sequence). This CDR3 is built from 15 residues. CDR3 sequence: CASSLGGHSNQPQHF. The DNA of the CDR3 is TGTGCCAGCAGCTTGGGGGGGCATAGCAATCAGCCCCAGCATTTT.

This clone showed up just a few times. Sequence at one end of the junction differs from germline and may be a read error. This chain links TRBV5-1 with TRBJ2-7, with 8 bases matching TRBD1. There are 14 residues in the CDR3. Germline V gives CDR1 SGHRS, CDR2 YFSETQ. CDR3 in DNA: TGCGCCAGCAGTCTTCGACAGGGGTCCTCCGAGCAGTACTTC. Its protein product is CASSLRQGSSEQYF.

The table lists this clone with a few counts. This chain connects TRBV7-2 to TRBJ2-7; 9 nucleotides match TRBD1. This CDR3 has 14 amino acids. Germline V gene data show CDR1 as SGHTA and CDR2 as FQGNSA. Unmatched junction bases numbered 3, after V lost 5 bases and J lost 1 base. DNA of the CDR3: TGTGCCAGCAGCCCCGGGACAGGGTCCTACGAGCAGTACTTC. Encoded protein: CASSPGTGSYEQYF. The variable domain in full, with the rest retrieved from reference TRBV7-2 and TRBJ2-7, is GAGVSQSPSNKVTEKGKDVELRCDPISGHTALYWYRQSLGQGLEFLIYFQGNSAPDKSGLPSDRFSAERTGGSVSTLTIQRTQQEDSAVYLCASSPGTGSYEQYFGPGTRLTVT.

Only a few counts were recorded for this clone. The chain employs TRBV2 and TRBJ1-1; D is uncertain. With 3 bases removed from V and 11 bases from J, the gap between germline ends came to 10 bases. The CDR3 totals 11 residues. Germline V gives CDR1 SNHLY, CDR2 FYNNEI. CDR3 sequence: CASSESIWAFF. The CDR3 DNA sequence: TGTGCCAGCAGTGAGTCGATTTGGGCTTTCTTT. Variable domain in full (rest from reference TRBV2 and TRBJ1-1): EPEVTQTPSHQVTQMGQEVILRCVPISNHLYFYWYRQILGQKVEFLVSFYNNEISEKSEIFDDQFSVERPDGSNFTLKIRSTKLEDSAMYFCASSESIWAFFGQGTRLTVV.

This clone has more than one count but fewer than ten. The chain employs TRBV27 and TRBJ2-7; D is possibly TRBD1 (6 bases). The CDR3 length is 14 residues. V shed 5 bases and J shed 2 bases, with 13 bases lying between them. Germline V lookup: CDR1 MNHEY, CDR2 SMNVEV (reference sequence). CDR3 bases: TGTGCCAGCAGTCCGCGCCGGGACACCTACGAGCAGTACTTC. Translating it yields CASSPRRDTYEQYF.

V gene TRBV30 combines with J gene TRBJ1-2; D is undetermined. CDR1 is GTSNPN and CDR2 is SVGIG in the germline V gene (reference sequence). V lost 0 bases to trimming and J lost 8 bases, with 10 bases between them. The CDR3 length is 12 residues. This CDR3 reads CAWSVVREGYTF. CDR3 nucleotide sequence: TGTGCCTGGAGTGTAGTTCGTGAGGGCTACACCTTC.